This record concerns one T cell receptor (beta chain) sequence. Its target is unknown. These data are taken from a study of vaccination and CD4 T cells after COVID-19. Study overall: Each participant was administered two doses of a vaccine, which was either BNT162b2 or mRNA-1273. Between diagnosis and the drawing of post-COVID samples lay a median around 98 days (range 35 to 161).

V lost 3 bases to trimming and J lost 6 bases; unmatched junction nucleotides: 8. Germline loops: CDR1 MDHEN, CDR2 SYDVKM. The CDR3 sequence is 16 residues long. Time point defined: late sampling 161 to 241 days after vaccination in a few convalescent patients. Described treatment: roughly 10-day PBMC culture with coronavirus spike peptide pools or control peptides (ViraFEST assay). The assay that was used to sequence DNA from cultured CD4+ T cells was the Oncomine TCR Beta short-read assay. MiXCR was run by TCRdb on the PCR reads, yielding one entry per CDR3 protein. Of roughly 26,000 distinct CDR3 sequences listed, roughly 38% were seen once; the top ten hold 3% to 4%.

The origin of this receptor is a human donor who had recovered from COVID-19. Sample: CD4+ T cells from blood, cultured in vitro, taken about 7 months after SARS-CoV-2 vaccination. V gene TRBV28 combines with J gene TRBJ2-7; 13 bases map to TRBD2. In DNA, the CDR3 is TGTGCCAGCAGTTTCTCCTGGACTAGCGGGAGTCCCGAGCAGTACTTC. Its protein product is CASSFSWTSGSPEQYF.